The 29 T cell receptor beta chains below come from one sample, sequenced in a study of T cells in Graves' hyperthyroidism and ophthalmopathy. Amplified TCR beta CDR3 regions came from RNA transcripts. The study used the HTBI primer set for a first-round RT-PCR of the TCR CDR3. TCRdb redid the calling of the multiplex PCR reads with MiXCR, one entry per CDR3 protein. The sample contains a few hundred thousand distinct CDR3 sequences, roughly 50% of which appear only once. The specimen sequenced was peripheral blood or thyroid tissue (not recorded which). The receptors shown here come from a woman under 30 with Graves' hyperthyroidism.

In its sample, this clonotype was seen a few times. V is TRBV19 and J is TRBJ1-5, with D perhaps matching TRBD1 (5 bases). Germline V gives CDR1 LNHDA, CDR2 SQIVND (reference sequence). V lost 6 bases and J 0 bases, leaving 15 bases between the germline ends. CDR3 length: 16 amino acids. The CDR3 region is CASRLQGFYSNQPQHF. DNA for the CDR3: TGTGCCAGTAGGCTTCAGGGTTTTTATAGCAATCAGCCCCAGCATTTT.

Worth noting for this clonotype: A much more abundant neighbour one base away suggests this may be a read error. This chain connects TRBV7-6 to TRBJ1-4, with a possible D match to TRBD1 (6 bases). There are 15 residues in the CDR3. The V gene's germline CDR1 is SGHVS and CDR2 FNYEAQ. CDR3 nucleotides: TGTGCTAGCAGCTTAGCACAGGGACCTAATGAAAAACTGTTTTTT. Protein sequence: CASSLAQGPNEKLFF.

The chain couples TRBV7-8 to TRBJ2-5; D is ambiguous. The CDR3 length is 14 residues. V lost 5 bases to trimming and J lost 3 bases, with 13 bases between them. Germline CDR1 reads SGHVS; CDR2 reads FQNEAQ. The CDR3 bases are TGTGCCAGCAGCCCTTCTGACTTAGAAGAGACCCAGTACTTC. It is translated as CASSPSDLEETQYF.

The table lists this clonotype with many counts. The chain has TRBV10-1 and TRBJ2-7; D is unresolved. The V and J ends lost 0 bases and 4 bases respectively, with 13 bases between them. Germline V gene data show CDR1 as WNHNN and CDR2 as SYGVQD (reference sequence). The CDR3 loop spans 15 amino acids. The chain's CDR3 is CASSESVGVEYEQYF. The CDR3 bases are TGCGCCAGCAGTGAGTCGGTAGGAGTGGAGTACGAGCAGTACTTC.

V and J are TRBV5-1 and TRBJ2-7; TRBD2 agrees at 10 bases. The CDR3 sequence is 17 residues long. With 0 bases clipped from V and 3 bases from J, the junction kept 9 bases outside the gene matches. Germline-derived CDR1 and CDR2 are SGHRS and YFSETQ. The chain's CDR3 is CASSLAGASGSFYEQYF. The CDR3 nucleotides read TGCGCCAGCAGCTTGGCTGGGGCTAGCGGGAGTTTCTACGAGCAGTACTTC.

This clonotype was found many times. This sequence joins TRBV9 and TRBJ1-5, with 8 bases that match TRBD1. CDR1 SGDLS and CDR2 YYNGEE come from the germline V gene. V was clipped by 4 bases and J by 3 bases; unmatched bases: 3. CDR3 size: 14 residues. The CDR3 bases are TGTGCCAGCAGCTGGGGACAGGACAATCAGCCCCAGCATTTT. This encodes CASSWGQDNQPQHF.

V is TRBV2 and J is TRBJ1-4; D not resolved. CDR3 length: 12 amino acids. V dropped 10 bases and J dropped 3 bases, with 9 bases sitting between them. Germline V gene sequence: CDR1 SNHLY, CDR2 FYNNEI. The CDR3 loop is CAIDRANEKLFF. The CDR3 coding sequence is TGTGCCATCGACCGGGCTAATGAAAAACTGTTTTTT. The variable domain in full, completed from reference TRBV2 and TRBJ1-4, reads EPEVTQTPSHQVTQMGQEVILRCVPISNHLYFYWYRQILGQKVEFLVSFYNNEISEKSEIFDDQFSVERPDGSNFTLKIRSTKLEDSAMYFCAIDRANEKLFFGSGTQLSVL.

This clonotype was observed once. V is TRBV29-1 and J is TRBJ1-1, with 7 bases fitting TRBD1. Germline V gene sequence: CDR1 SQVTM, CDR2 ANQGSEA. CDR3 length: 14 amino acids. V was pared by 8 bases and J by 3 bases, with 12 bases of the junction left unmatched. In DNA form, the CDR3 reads TGCAGCAGTTACCGCAGACAGGGCCACACTGAAGCTTTCTTT. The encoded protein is CSSYRRQGHTEAFF.

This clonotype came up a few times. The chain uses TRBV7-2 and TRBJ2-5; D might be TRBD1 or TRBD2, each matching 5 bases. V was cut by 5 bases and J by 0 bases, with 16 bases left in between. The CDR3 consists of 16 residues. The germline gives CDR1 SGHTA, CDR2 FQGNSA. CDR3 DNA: TGTGCCAGCAGCCAGGCCCAAGGGACCGACCAAGAGACCCAGTACTTC. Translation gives CASSQAQGTDQETQYF.

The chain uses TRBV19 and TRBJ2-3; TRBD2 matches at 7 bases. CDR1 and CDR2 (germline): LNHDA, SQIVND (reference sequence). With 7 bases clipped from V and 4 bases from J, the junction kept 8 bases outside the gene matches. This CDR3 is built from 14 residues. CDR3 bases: TGTGCCAGTAAGGTCGAGCGGGGTGCAGATACGCAGTATTTT. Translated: CASKVERGADTQYF. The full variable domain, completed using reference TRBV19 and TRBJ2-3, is DGGITQSPKYLFRKEGQNVTLSCEQNLNHDAMYWYRQDPGQGLRLIYYSQIVNDFQKGDIAEGYSVSREKKESFPLTVTSAQKNPTAFYLCASKVERGADTQYFGPGTRLTVL.

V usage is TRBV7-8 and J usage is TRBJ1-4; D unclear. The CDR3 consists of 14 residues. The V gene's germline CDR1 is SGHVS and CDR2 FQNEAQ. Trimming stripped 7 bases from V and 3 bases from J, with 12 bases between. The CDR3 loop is CASTPSRANEKLFF. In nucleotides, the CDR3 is TGTGCCAGCACCCCATCCCGGGCTAATGAAAAACTGTTTTTT.

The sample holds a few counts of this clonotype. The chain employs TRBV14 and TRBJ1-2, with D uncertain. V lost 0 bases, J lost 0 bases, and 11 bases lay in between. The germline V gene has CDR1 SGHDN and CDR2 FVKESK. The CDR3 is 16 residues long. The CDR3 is CASSQDPLTTNYGYTF. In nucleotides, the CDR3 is TGTGCCAGCAGCCAAGACCCCTTAACAACTAACTATGGCTACACCTTC.

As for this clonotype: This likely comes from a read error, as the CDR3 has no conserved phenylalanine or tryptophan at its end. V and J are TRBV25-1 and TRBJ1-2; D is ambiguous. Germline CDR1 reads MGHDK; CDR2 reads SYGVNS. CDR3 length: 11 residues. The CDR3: CVSSSGYGYTL. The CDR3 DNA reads TGTGTCAGCAGTTCCGGATATGGCTACACCCTC.

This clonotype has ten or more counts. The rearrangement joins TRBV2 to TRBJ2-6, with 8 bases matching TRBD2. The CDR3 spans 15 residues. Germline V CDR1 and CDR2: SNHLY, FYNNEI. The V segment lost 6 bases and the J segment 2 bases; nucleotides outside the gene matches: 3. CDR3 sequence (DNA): TGTGCCAGCAGACTACTAGCGGCTGGGGCCAACGTCCTGACTTTC. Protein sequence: CASRLLAAGANVLTF.

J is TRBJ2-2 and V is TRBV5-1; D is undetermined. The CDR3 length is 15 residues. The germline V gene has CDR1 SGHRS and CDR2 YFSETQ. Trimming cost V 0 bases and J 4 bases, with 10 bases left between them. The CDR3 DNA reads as TGCGCCAGCAGCTTGGTGCGGCAGATCACCGGGGAGCTGTTTTTT. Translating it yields CASSLVRQITGELFF.

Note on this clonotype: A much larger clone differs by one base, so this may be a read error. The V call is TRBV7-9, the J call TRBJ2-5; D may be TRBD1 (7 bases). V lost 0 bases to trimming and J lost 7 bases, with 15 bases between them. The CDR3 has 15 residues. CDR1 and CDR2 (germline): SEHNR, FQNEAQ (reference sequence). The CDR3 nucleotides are TGTGCCAGCAGCTTAGCACCTGGGCAGGGGGGGACCCAGTACTTC. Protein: CASSLAPGQGGTQYF.

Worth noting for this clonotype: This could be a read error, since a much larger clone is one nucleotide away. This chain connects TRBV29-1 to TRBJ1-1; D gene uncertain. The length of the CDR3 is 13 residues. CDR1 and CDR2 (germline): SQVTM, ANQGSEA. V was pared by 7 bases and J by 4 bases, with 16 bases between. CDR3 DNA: TGCAGCGCTCATCCCAGGTTTGGCACTGAAGCTTTCTTT. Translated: CSAHPRFGTEAFF.

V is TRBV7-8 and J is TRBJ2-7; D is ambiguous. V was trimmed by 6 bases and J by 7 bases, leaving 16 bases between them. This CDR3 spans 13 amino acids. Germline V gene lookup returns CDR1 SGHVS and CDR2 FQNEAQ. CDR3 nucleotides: TGTGCCAGCAGTAAAGGGCCGGTTTTAGAGCAGTACTTC. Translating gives CASSKGPVLEQYF.

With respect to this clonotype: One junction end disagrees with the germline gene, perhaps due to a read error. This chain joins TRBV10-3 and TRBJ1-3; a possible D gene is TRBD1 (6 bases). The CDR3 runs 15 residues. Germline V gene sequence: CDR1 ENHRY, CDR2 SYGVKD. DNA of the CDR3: TGTGCCAGCAGTGCACCAGGGGCCTCTGGAAACACCATATATTTT. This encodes CASSAPGASGNTIYF.

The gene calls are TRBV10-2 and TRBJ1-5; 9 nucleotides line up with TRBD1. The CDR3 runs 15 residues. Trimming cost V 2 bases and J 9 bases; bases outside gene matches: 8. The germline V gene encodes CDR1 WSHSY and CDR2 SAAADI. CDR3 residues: CASSETDRGASPQHF. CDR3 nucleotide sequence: TGCGCCAGCAGTGAGACAGACAGGGGGGCATCGCCCCAGCATTTT.

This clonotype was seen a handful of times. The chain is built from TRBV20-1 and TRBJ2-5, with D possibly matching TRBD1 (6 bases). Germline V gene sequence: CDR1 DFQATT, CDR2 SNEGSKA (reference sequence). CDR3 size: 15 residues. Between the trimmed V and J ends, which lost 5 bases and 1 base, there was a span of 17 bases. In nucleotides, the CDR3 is TGCAGTGCTCAGCGACAGGTCTGGTCCCAAGAGACCCAGTACTTC. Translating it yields CSAQRQVWSQETQYF.

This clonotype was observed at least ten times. The CDR3 region is CATSETGKVDAQQETQYF. CDR3 bases: TGTGCCACCAGCGAGACAGGGAAGGTAGATGCTCAACAAGAGACCCAGTACTTC. This chain joins TRBV24-1 and TRBJ2-5; 7 nucleotides agree with TRBD1. The germline CDR1 and CDR2 sequences are KGHDR and SFDVKD. There are 18 residues in the CDR3. Losses at the gene ends were 7 bases for V and 2 bases for J; bases not matched to a gene: 18.

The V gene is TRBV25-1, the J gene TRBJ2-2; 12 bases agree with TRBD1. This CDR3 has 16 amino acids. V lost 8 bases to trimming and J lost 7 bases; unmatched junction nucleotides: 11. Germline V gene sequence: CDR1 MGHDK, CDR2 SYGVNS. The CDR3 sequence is CASGTGTGGASGELFF. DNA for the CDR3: TGTGCCAGCGGGACCGGGACAGGGGGCGCGAGCGGGGAGCTGTTTTTT. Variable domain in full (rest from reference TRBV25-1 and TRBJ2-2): EADIYQTPRYLVIGTGKKITLECSQTMGHDKMYWYQQDPGMELHLIHYSYGVNSTEKGDLSSESTVSRIRTEHFPLTLESARPSHTSQYLCASGTGTGGASGELFFGEGSRLTVL.

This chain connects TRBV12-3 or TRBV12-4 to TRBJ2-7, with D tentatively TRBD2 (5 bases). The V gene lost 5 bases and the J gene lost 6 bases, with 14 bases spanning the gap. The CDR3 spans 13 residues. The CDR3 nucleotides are TGTGCCAGCAGTCGGACTGGGCCGGGCGAGCAGTACTTC. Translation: CASSRTGPGEQYF.

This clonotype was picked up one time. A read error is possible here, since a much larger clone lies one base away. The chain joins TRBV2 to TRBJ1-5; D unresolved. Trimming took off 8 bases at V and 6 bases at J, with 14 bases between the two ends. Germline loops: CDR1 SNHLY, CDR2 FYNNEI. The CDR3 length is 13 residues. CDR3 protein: CASGLGWGQPQHF. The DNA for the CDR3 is TGTGCCAGCGGCTTAGGGTGGGGTCAGCCCCAGCATTTT.

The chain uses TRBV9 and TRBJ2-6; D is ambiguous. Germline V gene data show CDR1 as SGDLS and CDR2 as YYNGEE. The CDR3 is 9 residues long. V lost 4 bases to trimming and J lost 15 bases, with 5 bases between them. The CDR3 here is CASSTALTF. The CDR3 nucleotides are TGTGCCAGCAGCACCGCCCTGACTTTC.

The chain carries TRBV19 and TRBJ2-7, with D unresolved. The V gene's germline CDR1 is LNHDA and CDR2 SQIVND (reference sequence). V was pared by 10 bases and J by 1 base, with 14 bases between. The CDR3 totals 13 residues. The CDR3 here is CATSMGGSYEQYF. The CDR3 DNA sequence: TGTGCCACCTCCATGGGCGGATCCTACGAGCAGTACTTC.

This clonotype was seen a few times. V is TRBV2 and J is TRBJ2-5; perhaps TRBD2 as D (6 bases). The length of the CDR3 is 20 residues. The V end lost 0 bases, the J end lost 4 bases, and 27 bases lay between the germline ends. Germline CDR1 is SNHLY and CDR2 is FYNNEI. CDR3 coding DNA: TGTGCCAGCAGTGAAGCGCCTCCCGCATGGGGCGGGGCAGGCTCAGAGACCCAGTACTTC. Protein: CASSEAPPAWGGAGSETQYF.

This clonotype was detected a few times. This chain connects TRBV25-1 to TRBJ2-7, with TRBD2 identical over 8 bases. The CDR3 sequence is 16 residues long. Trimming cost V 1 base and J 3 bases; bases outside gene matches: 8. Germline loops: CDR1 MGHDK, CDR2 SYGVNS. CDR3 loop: CASSELTGREGYEQYF. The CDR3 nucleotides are TGTGCCAGCAGTGAATTGACAGGTCGGGAGGGCTACGAGCAGTACTTC.